This entry concerns a single TCR beta chain. Its antigen is as yet unknown. This record belongs to a study of shared clonotypes between healthy human individuals. V shed 1 base and J shed 0 bases, with 7 bases lying between them. This CDR3 region has 15 residues. Germline CDR1 SGHTA, CDR2 FQGNSA. The naive CD8 population came from CD45RO-negative cells selected for CCR7, without terminally differentiated effector memory CD45RA+ cells. Every subset's genomic DNA went evenly onto several immunoSEQ plates. Profiling relied on immunoSEQ multiplex PCR, and the TCRdb table lists in-frame clones only, not all of them. The table lists about 580,000 clones, more than 95% of them singletons. Study-level results: Sample collection involved blood only; tissue repertoires are likely different. With a handful of donors compared, roughly 5% of naive CD4 clonotypes were shared.

The source material was naive CD8+ T cells sorted from blood. The genes are TRBV7-2 and TRBJ1-3; no clear D. The receptor comes from a man aged 25 to 40 in good health. CDR3 loop: CASSLGSFSGNTIYF. The CDR3 DNA is TGTGCCAGCAGCTTAGGTTCATTCTCTGGAAACACCATATATTTT.